These 14 T cell receptor beta chains were sequenced from one sample in a study of blood T cells in healthy people across ages. Using a J-beta primer mix together with a sample-barcoded 5' primer, a second PCR was run for about 6 to 11 cycles. TCRdb re-called the 5' RACE reads through MiXCR, storing one row per CDR3 protein. The top ten clones hold 20% of a sample with hundreds of thousands of distinct CDR3 sequences, roughly 41% of them seen once. The sample was blood. Every receptor here comes from a woman aged 55 to 70 in good health.

The rearrangement uses TRBV7-9 and TRBJ2-6; D is unresolved. The V end was cut by 4 bases, the J end by 0 bases, with 13 bases between. Germline CDR1 SEHNR, CDR2 FQNEAQ (reference sequence). The CDR3 is 17 residues long. DNA of the CDR3: TGTGCCAGCAGCTCGAATGCCCAGGTCTCTGGGGCCAACGTCCTGACTTTC. Translating it yields CASSSNAQVSGANVLTF.

The chain employs TRBV7-9 and TRBJ2-3; 7 positions agree with TRBD2. Germline CDR1 SEHNR, CDR2 FQNEAQ (reference sequence). The trim removed 3 bases at V and 0 bases at J, leaving 6 bases unmatched. The CDR3 contains 16 residues. Here the CDR3 DNA reads TGTGCCAGCAGCTTTGGGAGGGCGACTAGCACAGATACGCAGTATTTT. This encodes CASSFGRATSTDTQYF.

This clonotype was counted only a few times. This chain's CDR3 is CASSYGAGGNNSPLHF. Here the CDR3 DNA reads TGTGCCAGCAGTTACGGAGCAGGGGGGAATAATTCACCCCTCCACTTT. This chain links TRBV6-6 with TRBJ1-6, with 7 bases fitting TRBD1. Germline V lookup: CDR1 MNHNY, CDR2 SVGAGI (reference sequence). CDR3 length equals 16 residues. Trimming cost V 2 bases and J 5 bases; bases outside gene matches: 6.

The chain uses TRBV9 and TRBJ2-1, with 7 bases aligning to TRBD2. The J call may not be correct, given that the DNA end is closer to TRBJ2-7. The CDR3 is 16 residues long. CDR1 and CDR2 from the germline V gene are SGDLS and YYNGEE. The CDR3 nucleotides read TGTGCCAGCAGCCCAGAATCCGGGACTAACTACAATGAGCAGTACTTC. As protein: CASSPESGTNYNEQYF.

The gene calls are TRBV5-1 and TRBJ2-7; possible D gene TRBD1, 5 bases. The DNA matches TRBJ2-5 better at its end, which makes the J call doubtful. The CDR3 sequence is 14 residues long. The germline CDR1 and CDR2 sequences are SGHRS and YFSETQ. CDR3 sequence reads: CASSQDTHTETQYF. DNA for the CDR3: TGCGCCAGCAGCCAGGACACCCATACGGAGACCCAGTACTTC.

V is TRBV20-1 and J is TRBJ1-2, with D unresolved. This CDR3 contains 13 residues. Germline-derived CDR1 and CDR2 are DFQATT and SNEGSKA (reference sequence). The V gene lost 0 bases and the J gene lost 6 bases, with 11 bases spanning the gap. The CDR3 DNA reads as TGCAGTGCTAGAGATGAACGGGTTAATGGCTACACCTTC. Its translation is CSARDERVNGYTF.

This clonotype occurred a few times. This sequence joins TRBV7-2 and TRBJ1-6; D gene unclear. Germline loops: CDR1 SGHTA, CDR2 FQGNSA. V shed 0 bases and J shed 5 bases, with 11 bases lying between them. This CDR3 spans 16 amino acids. In DNA, the CDR3 is TGTGCCAGCAGCTTAGCTTTCGGACCGAATAATTCACCCCTCCACTTT. Its translation: CASSLAFGPNNSPLHF.

This clonotype was counted a few times. The V call is TRBV12-3 or TRBV12-4, the J call TRBJ2-7; D not certain. The tail of the sequence fits TRBJ2-5 better, so the J call may be wrong. CDR3 size: 14 residues. The CDR3 region is CASSLGAVRETQYF. The CDR3 nucleotides are TGTGCCAGCAGTTTAGGGGCAGTCAGAGAGACCCAGTACTTC.

The chain employs TRBV20-1 and TRBJ1-3; 8 bases are a match to TRBD1. J was trimmed by 0 bases and V by 1 base; bases with no gene match: 2. This CDR3 comprises 15 residues. Germline V gene lookup returns CDR1 DFQATT and CDR2 SNEGSKA (reference sequence). CDR3 nucleotides: TGCAGTGCTAGAGGCGACAGGGGCTCTGGAAACACCATATATTTT. It encodes CSARGDRGSGNTIYF.

CDR3 protein: CASRLGTRTDTQYF. The CDR3 DNA follows: TGTGCCAGCAGGCTAGGAACTCGCACAGATACGCAGTATTTT. The V and J genes are TRBV12-3 or TRBV12-4 and TRBJ2-3, with no clear D. The V end was cut by 6 bases, the J end by 1 base, with 11 bases between. The CDR3 has 14 amino acids.

The chain joins TRBV6-6 to TRBJ1-1; perhaps TRBD1 as D (6 bases). This CDR3 region has 15 residues. V was clipped by 2 bases and J by 5 bases, with 15 bases between them. Germline CDR1 is MNHNY and CDR2 is SVGAGI (reference sequence). This CDR3 is CASSYPQGLGTEAFF. The CDR3 nucleotides are TGTGCCAGCAGTTACCCCCAGGGGTTAGGTACTGAAGCTTTCTTT.

This chain connects TRBV7-2 to TRBJ2-3, with D possibly matching TRBD2 (5 bases). The CDR3 has 15 amino acids. Trimming cost V 1 base and J 4 bases, with 12 bases left between them. Germline V gene lookup returns CDR1 SGHTA and CDR2 FQGNSA. The CDR3 DNA is TGTGCCAGCAGCTTAGGACCCACCGGGGCAGATACGCAGTATTTT. Translation: CASSLGPTGADTQYF.

Ten or more counts support this clonotype. A read error may explain this, as a much larger clone is one base away. The chain recombines TRBV28 with TRBJ2-5; no definite D call. CDR3 length: 13 amino acids. Germline CDR1 reads MDHEN; CDR2 reads SYDVKM. V was pared by 6 bases and J by 11 bases, with 19 bases between. The CDR3 region has the DNA TGTGCCAGCAGCCCCCTAGAAGACAATGAGCAGTACTTC. It yields the protein CASSPLEDNEQYF.

A note on this clonotype: The junction differs from germline at one of its ends, possibly a read error. The rearrangement uses TRBV7-2 and TRBJ2-3; 7 bases match TRBD2. Germline values: CDR1 SGHTA, CDR2 FQGNSA. The CDR3 loop spans 14 amino acids. CDR3 coding DNA: TGTGCCAGCAGATTAGCACTAGCGACAGATACGCAGTATTTT. Protein: CASRLALATDTQYF.